This T cell receptor (beta chain) was recovered during a study of cytomegalovirus exposure and HLA in healthy donors. Study-wide results and limits: 87-base-pair reads could not separate some V segments, including TRBV6-2 and TRBV6-3.

Details on this clone: Its antigen is not known.

The V segment lost 6 bases and the J segment 2 bases; nucleotides outside the gene matches: 7. The germline CDR1 and CDR2 sequences are WNHNN and SYGVQD (reference sequence). This CDR3 is built from 16 residues. It was with 60 Vbeta and 13 Jbeta primers that the PCR ran. Assay used: immunoSEQ multiplex PCR; TCRdb lists only in-frame clones, some missing. The sample carries some 200,000 clones, about 9% recorded once. This TCR was recovered from a woman in her twenties or thirties in good health and CMV-seropositive. Sequencing used PBMCs. The rearrangement uses TRBV10-1 and TRBJ2-7, with TRBD2 identical over 13 bases. CDR3 loop: CASSPGTSGNPYEQYF. In nucleotides, the CDR3 is TGCGCCAGCAGCCCTGGGACTAGCGGGAACCCCTACGAGCAGTACTTC.